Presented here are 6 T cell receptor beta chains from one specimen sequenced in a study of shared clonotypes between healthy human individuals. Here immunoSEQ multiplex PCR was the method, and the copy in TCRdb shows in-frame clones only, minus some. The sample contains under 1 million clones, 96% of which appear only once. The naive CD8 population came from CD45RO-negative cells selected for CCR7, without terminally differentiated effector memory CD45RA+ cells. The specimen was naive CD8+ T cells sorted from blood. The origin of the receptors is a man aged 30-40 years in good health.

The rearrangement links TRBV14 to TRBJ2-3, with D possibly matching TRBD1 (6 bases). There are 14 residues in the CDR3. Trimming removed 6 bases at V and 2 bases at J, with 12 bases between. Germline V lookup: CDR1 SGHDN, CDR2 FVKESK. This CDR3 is CASRPGQYTDTQYF. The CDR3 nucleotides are TGTGCCAGCAGACCCGGACAGTACACAGATACGCAGTATTTT.

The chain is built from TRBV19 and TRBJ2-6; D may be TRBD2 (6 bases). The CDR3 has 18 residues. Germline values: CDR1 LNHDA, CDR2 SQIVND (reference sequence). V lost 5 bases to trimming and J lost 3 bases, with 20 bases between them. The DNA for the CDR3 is TGTGCCAGTAGTCACGGAGGGGTTTTAGGTGGTGGGGCCAACGTCCTGACTTTC. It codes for CASSHGGVLGGGANVLTF.

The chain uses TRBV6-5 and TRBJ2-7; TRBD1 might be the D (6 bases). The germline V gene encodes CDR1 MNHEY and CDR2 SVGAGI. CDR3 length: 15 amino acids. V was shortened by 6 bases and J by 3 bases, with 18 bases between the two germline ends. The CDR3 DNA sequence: TGTGCCAGCAGCCTCTCTATGGACAGTTTCTACGAGCAGTACTTC. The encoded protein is CASSLSMDSFYEQYF.

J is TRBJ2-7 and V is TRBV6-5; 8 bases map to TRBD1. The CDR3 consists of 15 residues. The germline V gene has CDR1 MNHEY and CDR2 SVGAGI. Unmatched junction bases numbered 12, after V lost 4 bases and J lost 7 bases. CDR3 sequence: CASSWGHRTGGEQYF. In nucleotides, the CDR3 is TGTGCCAGCAGTTGGGGACACCGCACAGGGGGGGAGCAGTACTTC.

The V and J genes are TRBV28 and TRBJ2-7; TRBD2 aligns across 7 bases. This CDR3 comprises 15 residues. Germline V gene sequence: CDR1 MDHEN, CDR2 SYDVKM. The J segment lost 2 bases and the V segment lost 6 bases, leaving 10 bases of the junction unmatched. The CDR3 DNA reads TGTGCCAGCAGCCCTAGCGGTACATCTCCCTACGAGCAGTACTTC. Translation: CASSPSGTSPYEQYF.

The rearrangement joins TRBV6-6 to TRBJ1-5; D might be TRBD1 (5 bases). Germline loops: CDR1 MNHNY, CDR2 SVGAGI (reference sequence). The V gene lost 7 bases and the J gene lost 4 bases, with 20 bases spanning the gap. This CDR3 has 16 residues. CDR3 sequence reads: CASTLTAGGGNQPQHF. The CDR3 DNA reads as TGTGCCAGCACCCTGACCGCGGGGGGGGGTAATCAGCCCCAGCATTTT.